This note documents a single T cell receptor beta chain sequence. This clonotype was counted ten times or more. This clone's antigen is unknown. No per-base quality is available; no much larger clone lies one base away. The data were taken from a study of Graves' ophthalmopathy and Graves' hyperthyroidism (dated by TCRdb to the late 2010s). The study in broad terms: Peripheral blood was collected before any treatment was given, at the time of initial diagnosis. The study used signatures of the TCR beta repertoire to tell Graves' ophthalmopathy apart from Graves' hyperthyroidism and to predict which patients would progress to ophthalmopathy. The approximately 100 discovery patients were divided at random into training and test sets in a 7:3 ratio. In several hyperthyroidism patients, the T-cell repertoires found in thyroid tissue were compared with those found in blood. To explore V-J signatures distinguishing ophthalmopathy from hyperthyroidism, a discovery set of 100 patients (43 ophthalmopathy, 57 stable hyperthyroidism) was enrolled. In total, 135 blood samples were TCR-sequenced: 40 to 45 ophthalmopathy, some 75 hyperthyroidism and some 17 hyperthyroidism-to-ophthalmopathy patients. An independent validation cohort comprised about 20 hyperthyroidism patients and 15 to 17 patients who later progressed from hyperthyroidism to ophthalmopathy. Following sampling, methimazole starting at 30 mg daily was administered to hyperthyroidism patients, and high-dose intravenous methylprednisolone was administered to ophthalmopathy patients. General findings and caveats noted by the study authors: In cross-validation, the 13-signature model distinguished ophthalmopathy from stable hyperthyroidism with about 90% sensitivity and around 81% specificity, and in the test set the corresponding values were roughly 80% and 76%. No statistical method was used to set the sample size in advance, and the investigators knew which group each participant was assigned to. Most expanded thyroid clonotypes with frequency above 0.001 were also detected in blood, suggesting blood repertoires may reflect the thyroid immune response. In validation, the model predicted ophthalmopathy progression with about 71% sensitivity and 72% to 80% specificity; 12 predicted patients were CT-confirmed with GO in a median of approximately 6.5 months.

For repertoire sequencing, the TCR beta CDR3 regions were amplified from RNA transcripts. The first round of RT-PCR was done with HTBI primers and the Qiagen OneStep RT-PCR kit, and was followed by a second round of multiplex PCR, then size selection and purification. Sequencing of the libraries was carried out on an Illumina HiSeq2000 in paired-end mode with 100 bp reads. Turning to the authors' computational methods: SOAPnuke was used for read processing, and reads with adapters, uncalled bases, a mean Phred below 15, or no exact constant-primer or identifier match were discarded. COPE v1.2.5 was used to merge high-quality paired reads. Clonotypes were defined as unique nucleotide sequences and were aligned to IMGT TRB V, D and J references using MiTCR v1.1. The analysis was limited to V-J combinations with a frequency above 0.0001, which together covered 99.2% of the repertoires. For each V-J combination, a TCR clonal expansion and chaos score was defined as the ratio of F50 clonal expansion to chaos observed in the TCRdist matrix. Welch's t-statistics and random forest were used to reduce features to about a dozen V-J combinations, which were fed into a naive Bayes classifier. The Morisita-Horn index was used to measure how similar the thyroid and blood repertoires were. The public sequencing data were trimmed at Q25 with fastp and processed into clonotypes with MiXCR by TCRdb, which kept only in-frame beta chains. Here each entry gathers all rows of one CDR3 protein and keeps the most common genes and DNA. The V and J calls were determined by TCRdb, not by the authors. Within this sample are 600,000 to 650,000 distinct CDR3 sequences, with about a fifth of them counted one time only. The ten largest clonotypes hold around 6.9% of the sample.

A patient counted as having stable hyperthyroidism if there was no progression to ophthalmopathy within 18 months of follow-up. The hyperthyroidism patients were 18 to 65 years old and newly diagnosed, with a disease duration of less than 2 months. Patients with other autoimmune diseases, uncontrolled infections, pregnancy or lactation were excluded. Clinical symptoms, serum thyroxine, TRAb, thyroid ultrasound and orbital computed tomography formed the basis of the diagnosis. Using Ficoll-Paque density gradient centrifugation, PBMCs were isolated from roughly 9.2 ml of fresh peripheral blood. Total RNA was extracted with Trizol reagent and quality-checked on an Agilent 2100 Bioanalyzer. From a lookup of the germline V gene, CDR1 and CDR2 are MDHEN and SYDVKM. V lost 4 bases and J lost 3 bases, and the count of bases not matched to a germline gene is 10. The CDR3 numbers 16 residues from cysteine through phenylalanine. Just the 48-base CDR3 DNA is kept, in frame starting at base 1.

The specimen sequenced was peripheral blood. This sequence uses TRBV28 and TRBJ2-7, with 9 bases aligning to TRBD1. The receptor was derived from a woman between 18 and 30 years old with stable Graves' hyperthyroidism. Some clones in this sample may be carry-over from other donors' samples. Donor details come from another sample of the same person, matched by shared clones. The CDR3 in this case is CASSSFHGQGLYEQYF. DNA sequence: TGTGCCAGCAGTTCCTTCCACGGACAGGGGCTCTACGAGCAGTACTTC.